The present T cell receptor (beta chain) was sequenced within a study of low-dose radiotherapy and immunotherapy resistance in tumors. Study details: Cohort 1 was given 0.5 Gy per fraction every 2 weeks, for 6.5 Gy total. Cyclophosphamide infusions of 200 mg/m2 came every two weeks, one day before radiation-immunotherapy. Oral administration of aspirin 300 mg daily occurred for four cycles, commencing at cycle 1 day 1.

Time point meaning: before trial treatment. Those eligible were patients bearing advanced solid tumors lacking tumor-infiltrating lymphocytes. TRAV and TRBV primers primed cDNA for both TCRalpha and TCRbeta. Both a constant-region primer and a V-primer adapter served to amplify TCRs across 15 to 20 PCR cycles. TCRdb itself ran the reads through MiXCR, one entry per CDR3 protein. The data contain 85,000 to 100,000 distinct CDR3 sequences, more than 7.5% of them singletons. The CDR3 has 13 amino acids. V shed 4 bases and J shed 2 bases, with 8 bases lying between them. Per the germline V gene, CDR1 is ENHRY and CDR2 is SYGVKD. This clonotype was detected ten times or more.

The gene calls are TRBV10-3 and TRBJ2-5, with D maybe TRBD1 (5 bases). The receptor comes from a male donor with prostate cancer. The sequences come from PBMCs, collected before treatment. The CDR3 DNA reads TGTGCCATCAGTGGTCGACAGCAAGAGACCCAGTACTTC. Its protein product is CAISGRQQETQYF.